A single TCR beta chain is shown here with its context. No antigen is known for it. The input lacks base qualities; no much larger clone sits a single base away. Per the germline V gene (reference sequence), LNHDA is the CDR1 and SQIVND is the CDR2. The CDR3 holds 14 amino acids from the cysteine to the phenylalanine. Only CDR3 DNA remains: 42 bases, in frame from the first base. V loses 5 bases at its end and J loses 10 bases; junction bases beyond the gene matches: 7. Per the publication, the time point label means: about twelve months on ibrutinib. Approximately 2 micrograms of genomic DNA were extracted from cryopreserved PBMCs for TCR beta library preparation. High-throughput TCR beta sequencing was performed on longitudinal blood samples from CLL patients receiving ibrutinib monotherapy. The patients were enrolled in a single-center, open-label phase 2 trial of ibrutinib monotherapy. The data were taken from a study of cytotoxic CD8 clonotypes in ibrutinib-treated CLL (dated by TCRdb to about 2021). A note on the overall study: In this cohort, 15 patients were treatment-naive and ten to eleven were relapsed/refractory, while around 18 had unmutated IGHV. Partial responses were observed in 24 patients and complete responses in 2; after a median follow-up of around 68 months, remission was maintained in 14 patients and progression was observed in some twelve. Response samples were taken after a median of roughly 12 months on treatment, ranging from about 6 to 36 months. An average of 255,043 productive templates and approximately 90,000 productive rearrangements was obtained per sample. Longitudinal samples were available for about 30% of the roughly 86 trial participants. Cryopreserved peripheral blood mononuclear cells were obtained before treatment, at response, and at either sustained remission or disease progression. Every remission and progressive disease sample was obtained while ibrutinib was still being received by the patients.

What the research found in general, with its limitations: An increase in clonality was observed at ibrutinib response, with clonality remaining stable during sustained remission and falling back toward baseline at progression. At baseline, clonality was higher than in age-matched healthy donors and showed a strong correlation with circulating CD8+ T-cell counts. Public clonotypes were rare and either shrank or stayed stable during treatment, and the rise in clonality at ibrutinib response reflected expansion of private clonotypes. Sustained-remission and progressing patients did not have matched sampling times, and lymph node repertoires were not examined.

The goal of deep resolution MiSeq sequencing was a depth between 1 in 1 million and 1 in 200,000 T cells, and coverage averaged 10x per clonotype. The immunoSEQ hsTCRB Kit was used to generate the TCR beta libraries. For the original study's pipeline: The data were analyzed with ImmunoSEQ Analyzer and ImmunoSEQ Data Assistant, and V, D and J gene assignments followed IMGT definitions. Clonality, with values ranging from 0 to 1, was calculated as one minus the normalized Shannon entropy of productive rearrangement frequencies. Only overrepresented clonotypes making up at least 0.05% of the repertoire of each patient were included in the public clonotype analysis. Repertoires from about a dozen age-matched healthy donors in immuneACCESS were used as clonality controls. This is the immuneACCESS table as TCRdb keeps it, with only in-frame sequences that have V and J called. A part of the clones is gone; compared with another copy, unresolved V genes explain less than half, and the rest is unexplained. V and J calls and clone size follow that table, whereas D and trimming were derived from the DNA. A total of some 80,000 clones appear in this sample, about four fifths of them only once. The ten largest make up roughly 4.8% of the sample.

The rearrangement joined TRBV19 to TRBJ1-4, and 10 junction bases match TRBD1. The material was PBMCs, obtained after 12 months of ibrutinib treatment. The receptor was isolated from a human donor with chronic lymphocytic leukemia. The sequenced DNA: TGTGCCAGTAGTGAGGACAGGGGGACTGGAAAACTGTTTTTT. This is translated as CASSEDRGTGKLFF.